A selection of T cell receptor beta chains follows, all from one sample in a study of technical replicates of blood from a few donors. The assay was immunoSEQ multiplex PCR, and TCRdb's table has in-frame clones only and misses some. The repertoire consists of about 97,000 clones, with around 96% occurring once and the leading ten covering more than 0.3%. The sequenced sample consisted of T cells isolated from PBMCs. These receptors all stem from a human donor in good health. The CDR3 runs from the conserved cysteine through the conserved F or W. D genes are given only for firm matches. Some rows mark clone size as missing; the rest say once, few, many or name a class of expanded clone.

CDR3nt: TGCGCCAGCAGGGACACACGGACCTACGAGCAGTACTTC
CDR3aa: CASRDTRTYEQYF
v_gene: TRBV4-1
d_gene: .
abundance: .
j_gene: TRBJ2-7

CDR3nt: TGCAGCGTTACAGGAGCGGGAGGGCCGGGAAAGACCCAGTACTTC
CDR3aa: CSVTGAGGPGKTQYF
v_gene: TRBV29-1
d_gene: TRBD2
abundance: once
j_gene: TRBJ2-5

CDR3nt: TGTGCCAGCAGCCAAGATCAAAGGACAGGAAATGGCTACACCTTC
CDR3aa: CASSQDQRTGNGYTF
v_gene: TRBV14
d_gene: TRBD1
abundance: .
j_gene: TRBJ1-2

CDR3nt: TGTGCCAGTATTCGACAGCCGAACACTGAAGCTTTCTTT
CDR3aa: CASIRQPNTEAFF
v_gene: TRBV19
d_gene: .
abundance: once
j_gene: TRBJ1-1

CDR3nt: TGTGCCAGCAGCTTGGTGAGCGGGAGAACAGATACGCAGTATTTT
CDR3aa: CASSLVSGRTDTQYF
v_gene: TRBV5-6
d_gene: TRBD2
abundance: .
j_gene: TRBJ2-3

CDR3nt: TGTGCCAGCGGAGGGCTGGGCAAACGCGCGGTCTACGAGCAGTACTTC
CDR3aa: CASGGLGKRAVYEQYF
v_gene: TRBV28
d_gene: .
abundance: .
j_gene: TRBJ2-7

CDR3nt: TGTGCCAGCAGCTTCCGGACAGCTCTTTCCTACAATGAGCAGTTCTTC
CDR3aa: CASSFRTALSYNEQFF
v_gene: TRBV5-5
d_gene: .
abundance: .
j_gene: TRBJ2-1

CDR3nt: TGTGCCAGCAGGACTAGCGGGAGCGGTCGCGGTGAGCAGTTCTTC
CDR3aa: CASRTSGSGRGEQFF
v_gene: TRBV6-1
d_gene: TRBD2
abundance: .
j_gene: TRBJ2-1

CDR3nt: TGTGCCAGCAGGATTAGGGGCCCAGAGAGGAGCATTCAGTACTTC
CDR3aa: CASRIRGPERSIQYF
v_gene: TRBV2
d_gene: .
abundance: .
j_gene: TRBJ2-4

CDR3nt: TGCGCCAGCAGCCGACTGGTAGGGGGAACGTCGGCGGAGACCCAGTACTTC
CDR3aa: CASSRLVGGTSAETQYF
v_gene: TRBV5-1
d_gene: .
abundance: .
j_gene: TRBJ2-5

CDR3nt: TGCGCCAGCAGCTTTAGTAATGAGCAGTTCTTC
CDR3aa: CASSFSNEQFF
v_gene: TRBV5-1
d_gene: .
abundance: .
j_gene: TRBJ2-1

CDR3nt: TGTGCCTGGAATACCGCCGCGACAGGATTTACCTACAATGAGCAGTTCTTC
CDR3aa: CAWNTAATGFTYNEQFF
v_gene: TRBV30
d_gene: .
abundance: .
j_gene: TRBJ2-1

CDR3nt: TGTGCCAGCAGTTTACAGGGGAACTATGGCTACACCTTC
CDR3aa: CASSLQGNYGYTF
v_gene: TRBV27
d_gene: .
abundance: .
j_gene: TRBJ1-2

CDR3nt: TGTGCCAGCAGCTTAGATCCTCTGGCAGGAAGCTCCTACGAGCAGTACTTC
CDR3aa: CASSLDPLAGSSYEQYF
v_gene: TRBV11-2
d_gene: .
abundance: .
j_gene: TRBJ2-7

CDR3nt: TGTGCCAGCAGCCAAGATGCGGTTGGGGAGCAGTTCTTC
CDR3aa: CASSQDAVGEQFF
v_gene: TRBV4-2
d_gene: .
abundance: .
j_gene: TRBJ2-1

CDR3nt: TGTGCCAGCAGCCAATGGGGTAGCGCTGGAAACACCATATATTTT
CDR3aa: CASSQWGSAGNTIYF
v_gene: TRBV16
d_gene: .
abundance: once
j_gene: TRBJ1-3

CDR3nt: TGTGCCAGCAGCTTACGGACAAATGGCCACGAGCAGTACTTC
CDR3aa: CASSLRTNGHEQYF
v_gene: TRBV7-7
d_gene: .
abundance: .
j_gene: TRBJ2-7

CDR3nt: TGTGCCAGCTCTGAGGCTAATAACAATGAGCAGTTCTTC
CDR3aa: CASSEANNNEQFF
v_gene: TRBV6-5
d_gene: .
abundance: .
j_gene: TRBJ2-1

CDR3nt: TGTGCCAGCAGCAAAGAAGGGGAGGGTAGGGAAGAGACCCAGTACTTC
CDR3aa: CASSKEGEGREETQYF
v_gene: TRBV21-1
d_gene: .
abundance: .
j_gene: TRBJ2-5

CDR3nt: TGTGCCAGCACGGGGGATCCGGGACGGCTGAACACTGAAGCTTTCTTT
CDR3aa: CASTGDPGRLNTEAFF
v_gene: TRBV2
d_gene: .
abundance: .
j_gene: TRBJ1-1

CDR3nt: TGTGCCAGCAGCTTTGGGCTAGCGGGAGGAGTTTTGGTTGGCACCGGGGAGCTGTTTTTT
CDR3aa: CASSFGLAGGVLVGTGELFF
v_gene: TRBV11-3
d_gene: TRBD2
abundance: .
j_gene: TRBJ2-2

CDR3nt: TGCGCCAGCAGCCAAGAACGATCTAACTTTAACAATGAGCAGTTCTTC
CDR3aa: CASSQERSNFNNEQFF
v_gene: TRBV4-3
d_gene: .
abundance: .
j_gene: TRBJ2-1

CDR3nt: TGTGCCAGCAGTTTATCGGGACAGGGGAAGATCGAGCAGTACTTC
CDR3aa: CASSLSGQGKIEQYF
v_gene: TRBV27
d_gene: TRBD1
abundance: .
j_gene: TRBJ2-7

CDR3nt: TGTGCCAGCAGCTCAGGGACTTTTACGGATACGCAGTATTTT
CDR3aa: CASSSGTFTDTQYF
v_gene: TRBV7-6
d_gene: .
abundance: .
j_gene: TRBJ2-3

CDR3nt: TGTGCCAGTAGTATGTACCAGACTGAAGACTACGAGCAGTACTTC
CDR3aa: CASSMYQTEDYEQYF
v_gene: TRBV19
d_gene: .
abundance: .
j_gene: TRBJ2-7

CDR3nt: TGTGCCAGCAGCACTGACATCTCTGGAAACACCATATATTTT
CDR3aa: CASSTDISGNTIYF
v_gene: TRBV9
d_gene: .
abundance: once
j_gene: TRBJ1-3

CDR3nt: TGTGCCAGCAGCGTACGACGACAGGGGACCGCAGATACGCAGTATTTT
CDR3aa: CASSVRRQGTADTQYF
v_gene: TRBV5-4
d_gene: TRBD1
abundance: .
j_gene: TRBJ2-3

CDR3nt: TGTGCCAGCAGTAACCGCTGGGGGGATAACTATGGCTACACCTTC
CDR3aa: CASSNRWGDNYGYTF
v_gene: TRBV25-1
d_gene: .
abundance: .
j_gene: TRBJ1-2

CDR3nt: TGCGCCAGCAGCCGCGAGTCTGGCGGGAGGTCCTACAATGAGCAGTTCTTC
CDR3aa: CASSRESGGRSYNEQFF
v_gene: TRBV4-3
d_gene: TRBD2
abundance: .
j_gene: TRBJ2-1

CDR3nt: TGTGCCAGCAGCTTTTACCCAGACTACGAGCAGTACTTC
CDR3aa: CASSFYPDYEQYF
v_gene: TRBV5-6
d_gene: .
abundance: .
j_gene: TRBJ2-7

CDR3nt: TGTGCCAGCAGCTTGGGACAGGGTAGTGAAAAACTGTTTTTT
CDR3aa: CASSLGQGSEKLFF
v_gene: TRBV13
d_gene: TRBD1
abundance: .
j_gene: TRBJ1-4

CDR3nt: TGTGCCAGCAGCACACCCAGGGGGCAAGGGAACTATGGCTACACCTTC
CDR3aa: CASSTPRGQGNYGYTF
v_gene: TRBV7-6
d_gene: TRBD1
abundance: .
j_gene: TRBJ1-2

CDR3nt: TGTGCCAGCACAGTCCAAGAGACCCAGTACTTC
CDR3aa: CASTVQETQYF
v_gene: TRBV2
d_gene: .
abundance: .
j_gene: TRBJ2-5

CDR3nt: TGCAGCGTTGTCCGGGGGACTGAAGCTTTCTTT
CDR3aa: CSVVRGTEAFF
v_gene: TRBV29-1
d_gene: .
abundance: .
j_gene: TRBJ1-1

CDR3nt: TGTGCCAGCAGTTTGCAGGTCGGGGGGGGTGACACTGAAGCTTTCTTT
CDR3aa: CASSLQVGGGDTEAFF
v_gene: TRBV4-2
d_gene: .
abundance: .
j_gene: TRBJ1-1

CDR3nt: TGTGCCTGGAGTCCACAAACACATCAGCCCCAGCATTTT
CDR3aa: CAWSPQTHQPQHF
v_gene: TRBV30
d_gene: .
abundance: .
j_gene: TRBJ1-5

CDR3nt: TGTGCCAGCAGCTCCCGGACTAGCGGAAGTGAGCAGTTCTTC
CDR3aa: CASSSRTSGSEQFF
v_gene: TRBV7-2
d_gene: TRBD2
abundance: .
j_gene: TRBJ2-1

CDR3nt: TGTGCCAGCAGCCCCGGACTAGCGGGAGGTAACACAGATACGCAGTATTTT
CDR3aa: CASSPGLAGGNTDTQYF
v_gene: TRBV4-2
d_gene: TRBD2
abundance: .
j_gene: TRBJ2-3

CDR3nt: TGTGCCAGCAGACTATCCCACAATGAGCAGTTCTTC
CDR3aa: CASRLSHNEQFF
v_gene: TRBV11-2
d_gene: .
abundance: .
j_gene: TRBJ2-1

CDR3nt: TGTGCCAGCAGCCAAGACGGGACTAGCGGCTACGAGCAGTACTTC
CDR3aa: CASSQDGTSGYEQYF
v_gene: TRBV4-2
d_gene: TRBD2
abundance: .
j_gene: TRBJ2-7

CDR3nt: TGTGCCAGCAGCTTAACGGCTACGGGAACGGATGGCTACACCTTC
CDR3aa: CASSLTATGTDGYTF
v_gene: TRBV7-3
d_gene: .
abundance: .
j_gene: TRBJ1-2

CDR3nt: TGTGCCAGCAGTGTCTTGGGCACTCTCGGCACAGATACGCAGTATTTT
CDR3aa: CASSVLGTLGTDTQYF
v_gene: TRBV7-2
d_gene: .
abundance: .
j_gene: TRBJ2-3

CDR3nt: TGTGCCAGCAGCTTAAGGAGTTTGGATGAAAAACTGTTTTTT
CDR3aa: CASSLRSLDEKLFF
v_gene: TRBV7-2
d_gene: .
abundance: .
j_gene: TRBJ1-4

CDR3nt: TGTGCCAGCTCACCATCTGGAGGCACTAATGAAAAACTGTTTTTT
CDR3aa: CASSPSGGTNEKLFF
v_gene: TRBV18
d_gene: .
abundance: .
j_gene: TRBJ1-4

CDR3nt: TGTGCCAGCAGCGGTTATGGGACAGCTAGCACAGATACGCAGTATTTT
CDR3aa: CASSGYGTASTDTQYF
v_gene: TRBV9
d_gene: TRBD1
abundance: .
j_gene: TRBJ2-3

CDR3nt: TGTGCCTGGAGCACGGGAGAAAAACTGTTTTTT
CDR3aa: CAWSTGEKLFF
v_gene: TRBV30
d_gene: .
abundance: .
j_gene: TRBJ1-4

CDR3nt: TGTGCCAGTAGTATAGTTGTGGTAAATAGCGTCCGCACAGATACGCAGTATTTT
CDR3aa: CASSIVVVNSVRTDTQYF
v_gene: TRBV19
d_gene: .
abundance: .
j_gene: TRBJ2-3